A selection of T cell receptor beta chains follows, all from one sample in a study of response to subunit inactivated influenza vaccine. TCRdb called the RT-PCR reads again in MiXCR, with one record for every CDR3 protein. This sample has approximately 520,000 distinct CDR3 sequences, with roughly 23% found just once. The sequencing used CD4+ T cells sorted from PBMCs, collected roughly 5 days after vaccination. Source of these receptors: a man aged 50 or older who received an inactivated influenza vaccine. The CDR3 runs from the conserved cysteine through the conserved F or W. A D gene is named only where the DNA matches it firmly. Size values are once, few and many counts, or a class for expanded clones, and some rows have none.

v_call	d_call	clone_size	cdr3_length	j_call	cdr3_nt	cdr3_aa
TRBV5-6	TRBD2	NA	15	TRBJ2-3	TGTGCCAGCAGCGCAGGCGGGGGGCACACAGATACGCAGTATTTT	CASSAGGGHTDTQYF
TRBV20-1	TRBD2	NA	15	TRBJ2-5	TGCAGTGCTAGACCTAGCGGGATAACCAAAGAGACCCAGTACTTC	CSARPSGITKETQYF
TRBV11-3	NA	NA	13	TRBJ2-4	TGTGCCAGCAGCGCTGGGAGAGAAAACATTCAGTACTTC	CASSAGRENIQYF
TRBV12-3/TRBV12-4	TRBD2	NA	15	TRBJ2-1	TGTGCCAGCAGCCGGACTAGCCGAACCTACAATGAGCAGTTCTTC	CASSRTSRTYNEQFF
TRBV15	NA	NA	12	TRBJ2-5	TGTGCCACCAGCACCTACAGGGAGACCCAGTACTTC	CATSTYRETQYF
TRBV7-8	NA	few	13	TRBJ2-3	TGTGCCAGCAGCCCTAGGAACACAGATACGCAGTATTTT	CASSPRNTDTQYF
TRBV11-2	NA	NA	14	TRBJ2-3	TGTGCCAGCAGCTCGGAGGGCAGATCAGATACGCAGTATTTT	CASSSEGRSDTQYF
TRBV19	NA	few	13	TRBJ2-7	TGTGCCAGTAGTAGCCGGGCCCCTTACGAGCAGTACTTC	CASSSRAPYEQYF
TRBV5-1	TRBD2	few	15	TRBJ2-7	TGCGCCAGCAGCTTCAGGACTAGCGATGTGTACGAGCAGTACTTC	CASSFRTSDVYEQYF
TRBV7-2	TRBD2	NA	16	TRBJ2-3	TGTGCCAGCAGCTCTAGGATATTAGCGGGATCACATACGCAGTATTTT	CASSSRILAGSHTQYF
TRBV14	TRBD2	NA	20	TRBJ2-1	TGTGCCAGCAGCCAAGATCGTAGGACTAGGGATTGGAGCTCCTACAATGAGCAGTTCTTC	CASSQDRRTRDWSSYNEQFF
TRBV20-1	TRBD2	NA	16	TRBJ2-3	TGCAGTGCTAGAGATCTGGCGGGAGCGGGCACAGATACGCAGTATTTT	CSARDLAGAGTDTQYF
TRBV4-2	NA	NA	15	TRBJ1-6	TGTGCCAGCGGTGCTGGGCACGATAAGGATTCACCCCTCCACTTT	CASGAGHDKDSPLHF
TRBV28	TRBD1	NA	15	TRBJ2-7	TGTGCCAGCAGTTTATCACAGGGGGCCCCTCGGGAGCAGTACTTC	CASSLSQGAPREQYF
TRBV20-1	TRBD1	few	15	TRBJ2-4	TGCAGTGCTAGGGGGGGCAGGGGGCTTGAAAACATTCAGTACTTC	CSARGGRGLENIQYF
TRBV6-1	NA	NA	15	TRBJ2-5	TGTGCCAGCAGTGAATTTATTGGGGTTGGGGAGACCCAGTACTTC	CASSEFIGVGETQYF
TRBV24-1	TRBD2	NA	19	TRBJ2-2	TGTGCCACCAGTGTCAAGACGTGGAGACTAGCCCAGAACACCGGGGAGCTGTTTTTT	CATSVKTWRLAQNTGELFF
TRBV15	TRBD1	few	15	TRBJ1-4	TGTGCCACCAGCAACAGACAGGGAGAGAATGAAAAACTGTTTTTT	CATSNRQGENEKLFF
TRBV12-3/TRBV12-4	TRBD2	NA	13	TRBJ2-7	TGTGCCAGCAGCTGGACTAGCTCCTACGAGCAGTACTTC	CASSWTSSYEQYF
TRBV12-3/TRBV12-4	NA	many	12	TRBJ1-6	TGTGCCAGCAGTTTAGATGGGCAGAGGCTCCACTTT	CASSLDGQRLHF
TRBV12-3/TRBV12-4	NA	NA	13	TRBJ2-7	TGTGCCAGCAGCCAGGGGGGGCCCTACGAGCAGTACTTC	CASSQGGPYEQYF
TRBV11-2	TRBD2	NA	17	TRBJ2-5	TGTGCCAGCAGCGTCGGGACTAGCGGGAGCGGCCAAGAGACCCAGTACTTC	CASSVGTSGSGQETQYF
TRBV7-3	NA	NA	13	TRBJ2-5	TGTGCCAGCAGCTCCCATCCAGGAGAGACCCAGTACTTC	CASSSHPGETQYF
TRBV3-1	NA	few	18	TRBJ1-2	TGTGCCAGCAGCCAAGCCCGAGGGGCGGGGTCAACTAACTATGGCTACACCTTC	CASSQARGAGSTNYGYTF